This entry concerns a single T cell receptor beta chain. Its antigen is not identified. Treatment in this sample: about 20 received Ad26.COV2.S at low or high dose, single or two shots; five or six received placebo; per-sample allocation not given. Day 63 after the first vaccine or placebo injection was the time point for sampling. Boston provided a donor who was an adult aged 18-55 years. Expressing Wuhan-strain SARS-CoV-2 spike, an Ad26 vector served as the vaccine. V gave up 5 bases and J gave up 6 bases; unmatched junction bases: 11. CDR1 is SEHNR and CDR2 is FQNEAQ in the germline V gene (reference sequence). CDR3 length: 16 amino acids. These data belong to a study of Ad26.COV2.S vaccination and SARS-CoV-2 variants. Across the whole study: By the intramuscular route, Ad26.COV2.S was given once, or twice 56 days apart.

Study outcomes and limitations: With respect to non-spike TCR breadth, vaccine and placebo recipients were similar.

Generated by immunoSEQ multiplex PCR, the TCRdb table keeps only in-frame clones and is missing some. The table lists approximately 420,000 clones, 75% to 90% of them singletons. The sample here was peripheral blood, taken in a trial of Ad26.COV2.S vaccine versus placebo. This receptor was obtained from a person aged 18-65 years who received the Ad26.COV2.S COVID-19 vaccine or a placebo. This sequence joins TRBV7-9 and TRBJ2-4; 9 nucleotides agree with TRBD2. CDR3 sequence: CASSPLRAGGGNIQYF. The DNA of the CDR3 is TGTGCCAGCAGCCCTCTTAGAGCGGGGGGCGGAAACATTCAGTACTTC.